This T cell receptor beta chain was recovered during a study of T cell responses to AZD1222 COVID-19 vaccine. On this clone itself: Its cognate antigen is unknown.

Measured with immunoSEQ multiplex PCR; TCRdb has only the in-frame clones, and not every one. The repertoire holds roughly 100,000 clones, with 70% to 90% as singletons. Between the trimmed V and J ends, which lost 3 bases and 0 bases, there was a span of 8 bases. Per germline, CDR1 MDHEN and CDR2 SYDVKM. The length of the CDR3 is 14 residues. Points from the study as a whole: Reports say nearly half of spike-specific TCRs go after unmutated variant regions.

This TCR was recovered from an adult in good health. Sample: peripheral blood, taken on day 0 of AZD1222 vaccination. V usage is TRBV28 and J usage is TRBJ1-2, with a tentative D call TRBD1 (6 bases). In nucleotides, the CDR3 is TGTGCCAGCAGTTTCTCAGGGGCTAACTATGGCTACACCTTC. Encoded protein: CASSFSGANYGYTF.